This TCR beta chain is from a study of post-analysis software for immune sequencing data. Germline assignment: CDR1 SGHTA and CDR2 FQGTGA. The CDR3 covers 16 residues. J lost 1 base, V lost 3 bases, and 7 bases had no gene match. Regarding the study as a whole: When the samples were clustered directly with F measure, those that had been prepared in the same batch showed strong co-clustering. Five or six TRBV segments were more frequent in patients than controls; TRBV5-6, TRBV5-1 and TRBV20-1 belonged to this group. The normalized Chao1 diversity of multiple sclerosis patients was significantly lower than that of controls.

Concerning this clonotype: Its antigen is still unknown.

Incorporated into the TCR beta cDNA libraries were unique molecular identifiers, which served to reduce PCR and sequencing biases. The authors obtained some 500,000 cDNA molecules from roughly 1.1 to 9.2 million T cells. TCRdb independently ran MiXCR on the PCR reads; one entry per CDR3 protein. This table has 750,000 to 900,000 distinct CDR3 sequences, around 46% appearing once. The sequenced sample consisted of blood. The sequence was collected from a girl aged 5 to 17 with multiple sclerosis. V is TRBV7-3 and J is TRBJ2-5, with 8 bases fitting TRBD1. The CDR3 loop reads CASSLSPTGGQETQYF. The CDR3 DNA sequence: TGTGCCAGCAGCTTGAGCCCTACAGGGGGCCAAGAGACCCAGTACTTC.